These 13 T cell receptor beta chains were all obtained from the same sample, sequenced in a study of blood T cell repertoires in COVID-19. The assay was immunoSEQ multiplex PCR, and TCRdb's table has in-frame clones only and misses some. This table holds under 250,000 clones, roughly 86% found once. Input material: peripheral blood. Receptors originate from a man between 45 and 60 years old with acute or convalescent COVID-19.

The chain links TRBV5-6 to TRBJ1-5; no definite D call. Trimming cost V 0 bases and J 4 bases, with 8 bases left between them. CDR3 length: 14 residues. The germline CDR1 and CDR2 sequences are SGHDT and YYEEEE. The CDR3 DNA follows: TGTGCCAGCAGCTTGGCCCCCCGTAATCAGCCCCAGCATTTT. Protein: CASSLAPRNQPQHF.

The rearrangement uses TRBV6-2 or TRBV6-3 and TRBJ2-3, with 9 bases that match TRBD2. CDR1 is MNHEY and CDR2 is SVGEGT in the germline V gene. The CDR3 is 15 residues long. V dropped 2 bases and J dropped 1; count of bases not matched to a gene: 1. CDR3 in DNA: TGTGCCAGCAGTTACCAGCGGGGGGGCACAGATACGCAGTATTTT. It yields the protein CASSYQRGGTDTQYF.

For the CDR3, the DNA is TGTGCCAGCTCACTAGAGAGGGCGTCTACGCAGTATTTT. Translating gives CASSLERASTQYF. The genes are TRBV18 and TRBJ2-3; D might be TRBD2 (5 bases). Trimming took off 4 bases at V and 8 bases at J, with 13 bases between the two ends. The CDR3 covers 13 residues. The germline V gene has CDR1 KGHSH and CDR2 LQKENI.

This clone was found a few times. The chain combines TRBV30 with TRBJ1-3; D not certain. This CDR3 has 17 residues. V lost 0 bases and J lost 0, with 15 bases in between. Germline V gene lookup returns CDR1 GTSNPN and CDR2 SVGIG (reference sequence). CDR3 DNA: TGTGCCTGGAGTGTACGGGTGAACTCTGCCTCTGGAAACACCATATATTTT. It specifies CAWSVRVNSASGNTIYF.

The chain combines TRBV4-1 with TRBJ1-1; D gene uncertain. Between the trimmed V and J ends, which lost 1 base and 1 base, there was a span of 10 bases. The CDR3 is made up of 15 amino acids. The V gene's germline CDR1 is MGHRA and CDR2 YSYEKL. DNA for the CDR3: TGCGCCAGCAGCCAAGGACCGACAAAGAACACTGAAGCTTTCTTT. Translated, it gives CASSQGPTKNTEAFF.

CDR3 region: CASSLEGGRYTF. Here the CDR3 DNA reads TGTGCCAGCAGCTTAGAGGGGGGTCGCTACACCTTC. The chain recombines TRBV11-2 with TRBJ1-2; D is perhaps TRBD1 (5 bases). V lost 0 bases and J lost 9, with 8 bases in between. This CDR3 region has 12 residues. Germline lookup yields CDR1 SGHAT and CDR2 FQNNGV.

The chain links TRBV19 to TRBJ1-1, with D possibly matching TRBD1 (5 bases). Trimming took 3 bases from V and 4 from J, leaving 12 bases between them. In germline, CDR1 is LNHDA, CDR2 SQIVND (reference sequence). The CDR3 has 14 residues. This CDR3 is CASSIGGVGTEAFF. The CDR3 nucleotides read TGTGCCAGTAGTATCGGGGGGGTAGGCACTGAAGCTTTCTTT.

This chain connects TRBV28 to TRBJ2-7; 8 bases align to TRBD1. The CDR3 sequence is 14 residues long. J lost 7 bases, V lost 4 bases, and 9 bases had no gene match. From germline, CDR1 is MDHEN and CDR2 SYDVKM. CDR3 sequence reads: CASSSPGQVKEQYF. The CDR3 nucleotides read TGTGCCAGCAGTTCACCGGGACAGGTCAAGGAGCAGTACTTC.

This clone has only a few counts. The V gene is TRBV29-1, the J gene TRBJ2-3; possibly TRBD1 for D (5 bases). This CDR3 is built from 11 residues. Germline values: CDR1 SQVTM, CDR2 ANQGSEA. The germline V and J ends were trimmed by 7 bases and 8 bases, with 13 bases remaining between them. The CDR3 DNA reads TGCAGCGCCGAACAGGCAGGTACGCAGTATTTT. This codes for CSAEQAGTQYF.

V gene TRBV7-9 combines with J gene TRBJ2-7; 7 nucleotides agree with TRBD2. This CDR3 comprises 17 residues. Unmatched junction bases numbered 15, after V lost 1 base and J lost 6 bases. Germline CDR1 SEHNR, CDR2 FQNEAQ (reference sequence). CDR3 loop: CASSLGDSGGSTLEQYF. The DNA of the CDR3 is TGTGCCAGCAGCTTAGGGGATAGTGGCGGGAGCACCCTCGAGCAGTACTTC.

This clone was detected only once. J is TRBJ2-3 and V is TRBV7-8; D remains ambiguous. The V end was cut by 3 bases, the J end by 1 base, with 5 bases between. The CDR3 extends over 13 amino acids. Germline CDR1 reads SGHVS; CDR2 reads FQNEAQ. The DNA of the CDR3 is TGTGCCAGCAGCTTTCTACGCACAGATACGCAGTATTTT. This sequence encodes CASSFLRTDTQYF.

V is TRBV12-5 and J is TRBJ2-7; TRBD2 is a possible D gene (6 bases). This CDR3 is built from 14 residues. Germline CDR1 LGHNT, CDR2 FRNRAP. V was clipped by 5 bases and J by 4 bases, with 15 bases between them. The chain's CDR3 is CASGLSGGKYEQYF. The CDR3 nucleotides read TGTGCTAGTGGTCTTAGCGGAGGGAAATACGAGCAGTACTTC.

The rearrangement links TRBV18 to TRBJ1-4; no firm D call. V was trimmed by 1 base and J by 2 bases, leaving 8 bases between them. Germline CDR1 is KGHSH and CDR2 is LQKENI. The CDR3 runs to 15 residues. This chain's CDR3 is CASSPQGVTNEKLFF. The CDR3 bases are TGTGCCAGCTCACCACAAGGAGTTACTAATGAAAAACTGTTTTTT.